These 18 T cell receptor beta chains came from one sample sequenced in a study of shared clonotypes between healthy human individuals. Clones were sequenced by immunoSEQ multiplex PCR, and TCRdb holds only the in-frame ones, with some missing. The table records some 2,500,000 clones, more than 85% of them present only once. Sequencing input: naive CD4+ T cells from PBMCs. Subset denoted: CD45RA+ positively selected. The source is a young man in good health. Some clones in this sample may be carry-over from other donors' samples.

V usage is TRBV6-5 and J usage is TRBJ1-5, with D tentatively TRBD1 (6 bases). CDR3 length: 15 amino acids. CDR1 and CDR2 from the germline V gene are MNHEY and SVGAGI. The ends were cut back, 7 bases at V and 0 bases at J, with 13 bases in the middle. The CDR3 spells CASNRQAYSNQPQHF. CDR3 DNA: TGTGCCAGCAACCGACAGGCCTATAGCAATCAGCCCCAGCATTTT.

The rearrangement links TRBV4-1 to TRBJ2-7; the D is unclear. CDR1 is MGHRA and CDR2 is YSYEKL in the germline V gene. V shed 1 base and J shed 1 base, with 8 bases lying between them. This CDR3 spans 14 amino acids. The CDR3 protein is CASSQGTWSYEQYF. In nucleotides, the CDR3 is TGCGCCAGCAGCCAAGGGACCTGGTCCTACGAGCAGTACTTC.

In regard to this clone: This CDR3 is also generated by other DNA sequences in the sample. The rearrangement uses TRBV11-2 and TRBJ2-7; no clear D. V lost 0 bases and J 0 bases, leaving 0 bases between the germline ends. The CDR3 spans 12 residues. Germline values: CDR1 SGHAT, CDR2 FQNNGV. Here the CDR3 reads CASSLDSYEQYF. In DNA, the CDR3 is TGTGCCAGCAGCTTAGACTCCTACGAGCAGTACTTC. The whole variable domain, filled in from reference TRBV11-2 and TRBJ2-7, reads EAGVAQSPRYKIIEKRQSVAFWCNPISGHATLYWYQQILGQGPKLLIQFQNNGVVDDSQLPKDRFSAERLKGVDSTLKIQPAKLEDSAVYLCASSLDSYEQYFGPGTRLTVT.

The rearrangement joins TRBV4-3 to TRBJ2-1, with D unresolved. V lost 1 base to trimming and J lost 4 bases, with 8 bases between them. The germline V gene has CDR1 LGHNA and CDR2 YSLEER. This CDR3 contains 14 residues. CDR3 nucleotide sequence: TGCGCCAGCAGCCAAGGCCAAGCATACAATGAGCAGTTCTTC. This gives the protein CASSQGQAYNEQFF.

In this sample, this clone turned up a few times. The V call is TRBV11-2, the J call TRBJ1-1, with 7 bases aligning to TRBD1. Germline loops: CDR1 SGHAT, CDR2 FQNNGV. This CDR3 comprises 15 residues. J was trimmed by 2 bases and V by 4 bases; bases with no gene match: 7. This chain's CDR3 is CASSSWDSPNTEAFF. CDR3 nucleotide sequence: TGTGCCAGCAGCTCCTGGGACAGCCCTAACACTGAAGCTTTCTTT.

V usage is TRBV2 and J usage is TRBJ1-2, with D possibly matching TRBD1 (5 bases). This CDR3 comprises 16 residues. CDR1 is SNHLY, CDR2 FYNNEI, per germline. V shed 6 bases and J shed 2 bases, with 19 bases lying between them. In nucleotides, the CDR3 is TGTGCCAGCAGAACCCCCGGGACCGGCTCAAACTATGGCTACACCTTC. Protein sequence: CASRTPGTGSNYGYTF.

This chain joins TRBV4-1 and TRBJ2-3; the D gene is possibly TRBD1 (5 bases). CDR1 is MGHRA, CDR2 YSYEKL, per germline. V lost 2 bases and J 2 bases, leaving 8 bases between the germline ends. CDR3 size: 14 residues. The CDR3 DNA reads as TGCGCCAGCAGCCAAAACAGGTACACAGATACGCAGTATTTT. Translation: CASSQNRYTDTQYF.

This clone was seen more than once but under ten times. The chain joins TRBV4-1 to TRBJ1-3; TRBD1 aligns across 7 bases. This CDR3 is 17 amino acids long. V was pared by 2 bases and J by 0 bases, with 7 bases of the junction left unmatched. CDR1 MGHRA and CDR2 YSYEKL come from the germline V gene. This chain's CDR3 is CASSQLRTGRSGNTIYF. In DNA form, the CDR3 reads TGCGCCAGCAGCCAACTTAGGACAGGACGCTCTGGAAACACCATATATTTT.

The chain is built from TRBV7-3 and TRBJ2-7; unclear D gene. The V gene's germline CDR1 is SGHTA and CDR2 FQGTGA. With 1 base removed from V and 5 bases from J, the gap between germline ends came to 15 bases. The CDR3 has 15 residues. The CDR3 protein is CASSLKRQDSDEQYF. DNA for the CDR3: TGTGCCAGCAGCTTAAAGAGGCAGGATTCGGACGAGCAGTACTTC.

The chain has TRBV4-3 and TRBJ2-1, with D hard to call. The CDR3 has 15 amino acids. The V end was cut by 2 bases, the J end by 0 bases, with 8 bases between. CDR1 LGHNA and CDR2 YSLEER come from the germline V gene. This CDR3 reads CASSQIRNSYNEQFF. CDR3 nucleotide sequence: TGCGCCAGCAGCCAAATCCGAAACTCCTACAATGAGCAGTTCTTC.

This clone was counted a single time. This sequence joins TRBV6-5 and TRBJ2-1, with D possibly being TRBD2 (5 bases). The V gene's germline CDR1 is MNHEY and CDR2 SVGAGI. The CDR3 has 16 amino acids. The V end was cut by 0 bases, the J end by 0 bases, with 9 bases between. The CDR3 DNA follows: TGTGCCAGCAGTTACTCGATAGGGAGCTCCTACAATGAGCAGTTCTTC. Amino acid sequence: CASSYSIGSSYNEQFF.

The rearrangement uses TRBV11-2 and TRBJ1-1, with 10 nucleotides matching TRBD1. The CDR3 contains 15 residues. After removal of 6 bases from V and 4 bases from J, the junction contained 8 bases not matched to a gene. Germline CDR1 is SGHAT and CDR2 is FQNNGV. The chain's CDR3 is CASRVWGQGITEAFF. The CDR3 DNA is TGTGCCAGCAGGGTCTGGGGACAGGGGATCACTGAAGCTTTCTTT.

The chain joins TRBV5-6 to TRBJ1-5; possibly TRBD1 for D (5 bases). V was cut by 4 bases and J by 2 bases, with 13 bases left in between. The germline V gene encodes CDR1 SGHDT and CDR2 YYEEEE. The CDR3 has 15 residues. The CDR3 protein is CASSRGAWGNQPQHF. The CDR3 nucleotides are TGTGCCAGCAGCAGAGGGGCGTGGGGCAATCAGCCCCAGCATTTT.

The chain recombines TRBV7-3 with TRBJ1-1, with a tentative D call TRBD1 (6 bases). Trimming stripped 5 bases from V and 7 bases from J, with 17 bases between. The CDR3 is 14 amino acids. Germline CDR1 SGHTA, CDR2 FQGTGA. The CDR3 region is CASSLGTLGREAFF. In DNA, the CDR3 is TGTGCCAGCAGCCTCGGGACACTGGGCCGTGAAGCTTTCTTT.

The chain links TRBV10-3 to TRBJ2-7; unclear D gene. The CDR3 is 14 residues long. Per germline, CDR1 ENHRY and CDR2 SYGVKD. V lost 3 bases and J lost 4, with 13 bases in between. CDR3 nucleotides: TGTGCCATCAGTGACAGGCTCCCCGCATACGAGCAGTACTTC. Residues: CAISDRLPAYEQYF.

The rearrangement links TRBV6-1 to TRBJ1-1, with D perhaps TRBD1 (5 bases). Germline CDR1 MNHNS, CDR2 SASEGT. Trimming took 7 bases from V and 5 from J, leaving 17 bases between them. This CDR3 is built from 14 residues. CDR3 protein: CASKVDRWGTEAFF. The CDR3 DNA reads as TGTGCCAGCAAAGTTGACCGCTGGGGGACTGAAGCTTTCTTT.

The chain uses TRBV5-1 and TRBJ2-1, with 8 positions matching TRBD2. CDR1 and CDR2 from the germline V gene are SGHRS and YFSETQ. The CDR3 has 17 amino acids. Trimming at V came to 2 bases and at J to 0 bases, leaving 7 bases not matched to a gene. CDR3 in DNA: TGCGCCAGCAGCTTTCTAGCGGGTTCTGGCTCCTACAATGAGCAGTTCTTC. Its protein product is CASSFLAGSGSYNEQFF.

This sequence joins TRBV28 and TRBJ1-4; possibly TRBD1 for D (5 bases). Looked up from germline, CDR1 is MDHEN and CDR2 is SYDVKM. V was trimmed by 8 bases and J by 0 bases, leaving 10 bases between them. The CDR3 contains 14 residues. CDR3 DNA: TGTGCCAGCGGCCTCAGGGCAACTAATGAAAAACTGTTTTTT. Protein: CASGLRATNEKLFF.